This passage covers 23 T cell receptor beta chains from one sample sequenced in a study of blood T cells in healthy people across ages. Sample-barcoded 5' priming and a J-beta primer mix drove a second PCR of 7 to 11 cycles. Via MiXCR, TCRdb re-called the 5' RACE reads, giving one row per CDR3 protein. The sample carries about 640,000 distinct CDR3 sequences, around three fifths recorded once. The sample taken for sequencing was blood. These receptors all stem from a man in his 60s in good health.

V usage is TRBV4-1 and J usage is TRBJ1-1; a weak D match, TRBD1 (6 bases). The germline V gene encodes CDR1 MGHRA and CDR2 YSYEKL. The ends were cut back, 1 base at V and 5 bases at J, with 17 bases in the middle. The CDR3 loop spans 16 amino acids. The CDR3 nucleotides read TGCGCCAGCAGCCAAGTCGGGGCAGGGGATAGGACTGAAGCTTTCTTT. Protein product: CASSQVGAGDRTEAFF.

The CDR3 reads CASSQGGASYSPLHF. The CDR3 DNA sequence: TGTGCCAGCAGCCAAGGGGGGGCAAGTTATTCACCCCTCCACTTT. The V call is TRBV3-1, the J call TRBJ1-6, with a possible D match to TRBD1 (6 bases). The germline gives CDR1 LGHDT, CDR2 YNNKEL (reference sequence). This CDR3 has 15 residues. Between the trimmed V and J ends, which lost 1 base and 8 bases, there was a span of 12 bases.

This clonotype turned up a few times. This chain connects TRBV5-1 to TRBJ2-1; perhaps TRBD2 as D (6 bases). The CDR3 loop spans 15 amino acids. V shed 5 bases and J shed 5 bases, with 17 bases lying between them. The germline V gene encodes CDR1 SGHRS and CDR2 YFSETQ. DNA of the CDR3: TGCGCCAGCAGTCCGTGGGCGGGGCGAAACAATGAGCAGTTCTTC. This gives the protein CASSPWAGRNNEQFF.

The genes are TRBV10-3 and TRBJ2-2; 8 nucleotides align to TRBD1. There are 13 residues in the CDR3. Germline V CDR1 and CDR2: ENHRY, SYGVKD. V shed 10 bases and J 2 bases; nucleotides not matched to a gene: 3. The chain's CDR3 is CATDRANTGELFF. In nucleotides, the CDR3 is TGTGCCACGGACAGGGCTAACACCGGGGAGCTGTTTTTT.

The chain has TRBV7-6 and TRBJ1-6; D is ambiguous. This CDR3 has 13 residues. Trimming pared 3 bases from V and 7 bases from J, leaving 7 bases between. From germline, CDR1 is SGHVS and CDR2 FNYEAQ. The CDR3 nucleotides read TGTGCCAGCAGCTTTGCCCGAAATTCACCCCTCCACTTT. Its protein is CASSFARNSPLHF.

This clonotype appeared a few times. The chain links TRBV6-6 to TRBJ2-4, with D possibly matching TRBD2 (5 bases). The V and J ends lost 2 bases and 13 bases respectively, with 9 bases between them. Germline V gene data show CDR1 as MNHNY and CDR2 as SVGAGI (reference sequence). The CDR3 length is 11 residues. The CDR3 DNA follows: TGTGCCAGCAGTTACGGTGGGGAGCAGTACTTC. Encoded protein: CASSYGGEQYF.

This clonotype appeared once. The chain combines TRBV6-6 with TRBJ2-4; TRBD2 agrees at 7 bases. The last part of the DNA fits TRBJ2-5 better; the J call may be wrong. There are 13 residues in the CDR3. The V gene's germline CDR1 is MNHNY and CDR2 SVGAGI (reference sequence). This CDR3 is CASRVRGVETQYF. CDR3 DNA: TGTGCCAGCAGAGTCCGGGGGGTAGAGACCCAGTACTTC.

This chain uses TRBV7-6 with TRBJ2-6, with 7 bases fitting TRBD1. CDR3 length: 17 amino acids. In germline, CDR1 is SGHVS, CDR2 FNYEAQ. Unmatched junction bases numbered 7, after V lost 3 bases and J lost 2 bases. This CDR3 reads CASSFTTGSTGANVLTF. CDR3 sequence (DNA): TGTGCCAGCAGCTTTACGACAGGGAGCACTGGGGCCAACGTCCTGACTTTC.

The chain combines TRBV6-5 with TRBJ2-5; 9 bases are shared with TRBD1. Trimming cost V 4 bases and J 0 bases; bases outside gene matches: 3. Per the germline V gene, CDR1 is MNHEY and CDR2 is SVGAGI. CDR3 size: 15 residues. Here the CDR3 reads CASSLDRGYQETQYF. The CDR3 DNA follows: TGTGCCAGCAGTTTGGACAGGGGTTACCAAGAGACCCAGTACTTC.

The chain employs TRBV7-2 and TRBJ1-6; 8 bases match TRBD1. Germline V lookup: CDR1 SGHTA, CDR2 FQGNSA. This CDR3 is 16 amino acids long. Trimming removed 4 bases from V and 6 bases from J; junction bases left unmatched: 8. The CDR3 DNA sequence: TGTGCCAGCAGCTCCACCCGGACAGGGTTTAATTCACCCCTCCACTTT. It is translated as CASSSTRTGFNSPLHF.

This chain connects TRBV28 to TRBJ2-5, with D possibly being TRBD2 (6 bases). V shed 6 bases and J shed 4 bases, with 15 bases lying between them. The CDR3 is 14 amino acids. CDR1 is MDHEN and CDR2 is SYDVKM in the germline V gene. CDR3 loop: CASRPERGGETQYF. DNA for the CDR3: TGTGCCAGCAGACCTGAACGGGGAGGAGAGACCCAGTACTTC.

The chain employs TRBV24-1 and TRBJ2-6; D call uncertain. From germline, CDR1 is KGHDR and CDR2 SFDVKD. Deletions cut 8 bases from V and 0 bases from J, with 4 bases between. CDR3 length: 13 residues. The CDR3 reads CATKDSGANVLTF. The CDR3 DNA reads as TGTGCCACCAAGGACTCTGGGGCCAACGTCCTGACTTTC.

The rearrangement joins TRBV4-1 to TRBJ1-1; tentative D call: TRBD1 (5 bases). V lost 2 bases and J lost 3, with 10 bases in between. Germline V gene data show CDR1 as MGHRA and CDR2 as YSYEKL. The CDR3 runs to 14 residues. CDR3: CASSQPGRHTEAFF. The CDR3 DNA sequence: TGCGCCAGCAGCCAACCGGGACGCCACACTGAAGCTTTCTTT.

This chain links TRBV7-2 with TRBJ1-2, with 10 bases aligning to TRBD1. CDR1 SGHTA and CDR2 FQGNSA come from the germline V gene. CDR3 length: 15 residues. V lost 2 bases to trimming and J lost 8 bases; unmatched junction nucleotides: 8. CDR3 in DNA: TGTGCCAGCAGCTTACAGACAGGGGGCGTGGACGGCTACACCTTC. Translation gives CASSLQTGGVDGYTF.

The chain has TRBV27 and TRBJ2-2, with D unclear. The V end lost 4 bases, the J end lost 7 bases, and 4 bases lay between the germline ends. Germline V gives CDR1 MNHEY, CDR2 SMNVEV (reference sequence). This CDR3 has 11 residues. CDR3 amino acids: CASSWGGELFF. CDR3 DNA: TGTGCCAGCAGTTGGGGCGGGGAGCTGTTTTTT.

This clonotype was counted a few times. The V gene is TRBV21-1, the J gene TRBJ1-2; TRBD1 reflects the table's D call only, with no check against the DNA. TRBV21-1 is shown as a pseudogene. The CDR3 runs 15 residues. The CDR3 here is CASSTRTGDNYGYTF. The DNA for the CDR3 is TGTGCCAGCAGCACACGGACAGGGGATAACTATGGCTACACCTTC.

This clonotype has a handful of counts. The chain employs TRBV27 and TRBJ2-5; 7 positions agree with TRBD1. Germline CDR1 reads MNHEY; CDR2 reads SMNVEV (reference sequence). The V and J ends lost 3 bases and 2 bases, in that order; junction bases with no gene match: 6. This CDR3 has 15 amino acids. In DNA form, the CDR3 reads TGTGCCAGCAGTTTGACAGGGATTCCTCAAGAGACCCAGTACTTC. This encodes CASSLTGIPQETQYF.

The chain joins TRBV12-3 or TRBV12-4 to TRBJ2-7, with 9 nucleotides matching TRBD1. The length of the CDR3 is 16 residues. With 5 bases clipped from V and 5 bases from J, the junction kept 13 bases outside the gene matches. CDR3 residues: CASSPPGTGLKNEQYF. For the CDR3, the DNA is TGTGCCAGCAGTCCTCCCGGGACAGGGCTCAAAAACGAGCAGTACTTC.

The V call is TRBV7-9, the J call TRBJ2-4, with D possibly being TRBD1 (6 bases). The DNA end is more similar to TRBJ2-7, so the J call may be wrong. This CDR3 is built from 16 residues. CDR1 SEHNR and CDR2 FQNEAQ come from the germline V gene (reference sequence). CDR3 protein: CASSRGLETGRNEQYF. The DNA of the CDR3 is TGTGCCAGCAGCCGAGGGCTTGAGACAGGCCGTAACGAGCAGTACTTC.

In this sample, this clonotype turned up a few times. CDR3 region: CASSSRLAGNEQFF. The CDR3 DNA reads as TGTGCCAGCAGCTCTCGACTAGCGGGGAATGAGCAGTTCTTC. This chain uses TRBV7-2 with TRBJ2-1, with 11 bases lining up with TRBD2. The ends lost 4 bases at V and 7 bases at J; junction bases unmatched: 3. CDR1 and CDR2 (germline): SGHTA, FQGNSA. The CDR3 is 14 residues long.

The rearrangement uses TRBV25-1 and TRBJ2-7; possibly TRBD2 for D (5 bases). Trimming took 4 bases from V and 7 from J, leaving 17 bases between them. The length of the CDR3 is 14 residues. CDR1 MGHDK and CDR2 SYGVNS come from the germline V gene. CDR3 protein: CASSGLAESGEQYF. The CDR3, as DNA: TGTGCCAGCAGTGGGCTAGCCGAGTCGGGGGAGCAGTACTTC.

The rearrangement joins TRBV12-3 or TRBV12-4 to TRBJ2-1, with a weak D call TRBD1 (5 bases). The CDR3 covers 13 residues. V dropped 6 bases and J dropped 8 bases, with 14 bases sitting between them. CDR3 bases: TGTGCCAGCAGCCCGACAGAGGTCGATGAGCAGTTCTTC. Translated, it gives CASSPTEVDEQFF.

The chain links TRBV12-3 or TRBV12-4 to TRBJ2-1; 15 nucleotides match TRBD2. The CDR3 is made up of 17 amino acids. Trimming took 5 bases from V and 7 from J; bases not matched to a gene: 9. Here the CDR3 reads CASSPGTSGGTRNEQFF. The CDR3 DNA is TGTGCCAGCAGTCCCGGGACTAGCGGGGGGACTAGGAATGAGCAGTTCTTC.